These 5 T cell receptor beta chains were all obtained from the same sample, sequenced in a study of T cell changes during pregnancy in multiple sclerosis. Produced via immunoSEQ multiplex PCR; TCRdb's table is partial and in-frame only. The sample has tens of thousands of clones, around 93% seen once. This specimen was peripheral blood, taken after pregnancy. Receptors originate from a female donor with multiple sclerosis, enrolled in a pregnancy study.

CDR3 region: CASSASSGGTNTGELFF. CDR3 nucleotide sequence: TGTGCCAGCAGCGCCTCTAGCGGGGGGACGAACACCGGGGAGCTGTTTTTT. The gene calls are TRBV7-8 and TRBJ2-2, with 11 bases identical to TRBD2. Losses at the gene ends were 5 bases for V and 0 bases for J; bases not matched to a gene: 5. CDR3 size: 17 residues. Germline lookup yields CDR1 SGHVS and CDR2 FQNEAQ.

The chain employs TRBV4-2 and TRBJ2-3; 7 bases match TRBD1. The CDR3 is 15 amino acids. Trimming removed 0 bases from V and 3 bases from J; junction bases left unmatched: 3. Looked up from germline, CDR1 is LGHNA and CDR2 is YNFKEQ. Written as DNA, the CDR3 is TGTGCCAGCAGCCAAGAAGACAGGGCTACAGATACGCAGTATTTT. This gives the protein CASSQEDRATDTQYF.

The chain has TRBV5-4 and TRBJ2-2, with TRBD1 identical over 9 bases. Germline V gene lookup returns CDR1 SGHNT and CDR2 YYREEE (reference sequence). The CDR3 spans 16 residues. V dropped 4 bases and J dropped 0; count of bases not matched to a gene: 4. In DNA, the CDR3 is TGTGCCAGCAGCCCTAGGACAGGGGCGAACACCGGGGAGCTGTTTTTT. Its protein product is CASSPRTGANTGELFF.

The chain links TRBV18 to TRBJ2-6; D is uncertain. This CDR3 comprises 14 residues. CDR1 KGHSH and CDR2 LQKENI come from the germline V gene. Trimming cost V 6 bases and J 1 base, with 7 bases left between them. The CDR3 DNA sequence: TGTGCCAGCTCCCAATTGTCTGGGGCCAACGTCCTGACTTTC. Translation gives CASSQLSGANVLTF.

The rearrangement uses TRBV7-2 and TRBJ2-5, with 9 bases that match TRBD1. The CDR3 has 13 residues. Germline V lookup: CDR1 SGHTA, CDR2 FQGNSA. After removal of 6 bases from V and 5 bases from J, the junction contained 4 bases not matched to a gene. The CDR3 region has the DNA TGTGCCAGCAGTTACAGGGGGCCTGAGACCCAGTACTTC. Its protein product is CASSYRGPETQYF.